The T cell receptor beta chain described here comes from a study of shared clonotypes between healthy human individuals. CD45RO-negative CD8 cells positively selected for CCR7 made up the naive population, which excluded terminally differentiated effector memory CD45RA+ cells. Between the trimmed V and J ends, which lost 5 bases and 0 bases, there was a span of 7 bases. Germline V lookup: CDR1 MDHEN, CDR2 SYDVKM. The length of the CDR3 is 13 residues. Some clones are missing from TCRdb's copy, which holds only in-frame ones; the method was immunoSEQ multiplex PCR. The sample lists about 580,000 clones; roughly 98% were seen once.

The sample taken for sequencing was naive CD8+ T cells sorted from blood. The gene calls are TRBV28 and TRBJ1-1; D uncertain. The TCR was taken from a man in his thirties or forties in good health. Written as DNA, the CDR3 is TGTGCCAGCAGTGAGTTCATGAACACTGAAGCTTTCTTT. This codes for CASSEFMNTEAFF. Combining the CDR3 with reference TRBV28 and TRBJ1-1 gives the whole variable domain DVKVTQSSRYLVKRTGEKVFLECVQDMDHENMFWYRQDPGLGLRLIYFSYDVKMKEKGDIPEGYSVSREKKERFSLILESASTNQTSMYLCASSEFMNTEAFFGQGTRLTVV.